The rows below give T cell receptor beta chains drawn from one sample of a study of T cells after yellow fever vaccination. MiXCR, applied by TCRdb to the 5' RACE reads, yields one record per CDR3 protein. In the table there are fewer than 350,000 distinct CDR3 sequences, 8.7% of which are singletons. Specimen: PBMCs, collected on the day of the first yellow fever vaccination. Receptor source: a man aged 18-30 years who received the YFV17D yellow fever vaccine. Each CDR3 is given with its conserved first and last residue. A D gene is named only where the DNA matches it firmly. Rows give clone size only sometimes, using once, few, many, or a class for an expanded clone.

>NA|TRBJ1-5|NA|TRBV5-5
TGTGCCAGCAGCTTGGTTTCGGCCAATCAGCCCCAGCATTTT
CASSLVSANQPQHF
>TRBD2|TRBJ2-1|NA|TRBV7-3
TGTGCCAGCAGCTTTGGCGGGAGGGCCTATGAGCAGTTCTTC
CASSFGGRAYEQFF
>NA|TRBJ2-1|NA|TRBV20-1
TGCAGTGCTAGGCCGTACAGCTACAATGAGCAGTTCTTC
CSARPYSYNEQFF
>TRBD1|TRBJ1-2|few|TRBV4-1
TGCGCCAGCAGCCAAGATCAGGGGACAGGGAGCTATGGCTACACCTTC
CASSQDQGTGSYGYTF
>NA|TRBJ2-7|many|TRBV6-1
TGTGCCAGCAGTGGACAATCCTTCCCCTACGAGCAGTACTTC
CASSGQSFPYEQYF
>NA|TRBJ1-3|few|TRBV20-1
TGCAGTGCTAGGGATGACAGGGGAAACACCATATATTTT
CSARDDRGNTIYF
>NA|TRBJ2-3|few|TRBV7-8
TGTGCCAGCAGCTTGTTTGGGGGCACTAGCACAGATACGCAGTATTTT
CASSLFGGTSTDTQYF
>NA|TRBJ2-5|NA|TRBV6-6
TGTGCCACCCAAAGGGGGGCCCGGGAGACCCAGTACTTC
CATQRGARETQYF
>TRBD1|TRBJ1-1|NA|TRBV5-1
TGCGCCAGCAGCTCCGACAGGGGGGGTATCGAAACTGAAGCTTTCTTT
CASSSDRGGIETEAFF
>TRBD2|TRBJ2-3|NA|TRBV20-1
TGCAGTGCTAGTCAGCGGGGGCTAGGCACAGATACGCAGTATTTT
CSASQRGLGTDTQYF
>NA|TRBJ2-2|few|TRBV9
TGTGCCAGCAGCCCACGCCAAGGCGGCGGGGAGCTGTTTTTT
CASSPRQGGGELFF
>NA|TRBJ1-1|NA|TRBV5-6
TGTGCCAGCAGCTTTGGAGGACGCCACACTGAAGCTTTCTTT
CASSFGGRHTEAFF
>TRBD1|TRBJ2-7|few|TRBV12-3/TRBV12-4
TGTGCCAGCCGACCCCCCCGGGACAGGGGTCACGAGCAGTACTTC
CASRPPRDRGHEQYF
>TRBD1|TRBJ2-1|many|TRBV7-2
TGTGCCAGCAGCACGGGACAGGGTAACTACAATGAGCAGTTCTTC
CASSTGQGNYNEQFF
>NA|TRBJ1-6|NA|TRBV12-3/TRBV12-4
TGTGCCAGCAGTTTATCTGGGGGCGAGAATTCACCCCTCCACTTT
CASSLSGGENSPLHF
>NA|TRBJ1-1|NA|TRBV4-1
TGCGCCAGCAGCCAAGGCTCGGGGACTGAAGCTTTCTTT
CASSQGSGTEAFF
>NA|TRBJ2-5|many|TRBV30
TGTGCCTGGTTCTTTCAAGAGACCCAGTACTTC
CAWFFQETQYF
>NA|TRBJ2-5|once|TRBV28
TGTGCCAGCTCCCCCATTCAGGGGGGTTGGGAGACCCAGTACTTC
CASSPIQGGWETQYF
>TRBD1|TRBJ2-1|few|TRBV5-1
TGCGCCAGCAGCTACTTACAGGGGGGAAACCATCGTGAGCAGTTCTTC
CASSYLQGGNHREQFF
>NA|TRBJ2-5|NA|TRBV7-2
TGTGCCAGCAGCTTACCCACAGGGTTGGAGACCCAGTACTTC
CASSLPTGLETQYF
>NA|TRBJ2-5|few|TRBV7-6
TGTGCCAGCAGCTTAGAGGAGGGGGAGACCCAGTACTTC
CASSLEEGETQYF
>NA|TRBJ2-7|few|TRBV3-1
TGTGCCAGCAGCGCACAGGGTCCCTACGAGCAGTACTTC
CASSAQGPYEQYF
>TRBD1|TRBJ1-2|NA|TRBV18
TGTGCCAGCTCGACGGACAGGACTATGAAAGGCTACACCTTC
CASSTDRTMKGYTF
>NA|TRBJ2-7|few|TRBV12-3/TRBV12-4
TGTGCCAGCAGTTTAGGGATAAAAGGCTACGAGCAGTACTTC
CASSLGIKGYEQYF
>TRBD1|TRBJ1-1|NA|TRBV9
TGTGCCAGCAGCGTTGGGGGACAGGGGAACCCTGAAGCTTTCTTT
CASSVGGQGNPEAFF
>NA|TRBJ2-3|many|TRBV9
TGTGCCAGCAGCGTATCCTGGGGGAACACAGATACGCAGTATTTT
CASSVSWGNTDTQYF
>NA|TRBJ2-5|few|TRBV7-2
TGTGCCAGCAGCGGCAGGGGTTACCTTAAGACCCAGTACTTC
CASSGRGYLKTQYF
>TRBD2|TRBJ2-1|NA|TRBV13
TGTGCCAGCAGCGCCAGACTAGCGGGGGGCCTCTACAATGAGCAGTTCTTC
CASSARLAGGLYNEQFF
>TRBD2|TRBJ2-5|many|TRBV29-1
TGCAGCGTTGAGGAGCGGGGGGGCAGCCAAGAGACCCAGTACTTC
CSVEERGGSQETQYF
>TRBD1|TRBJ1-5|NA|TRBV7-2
TGTGCCAGCAGTCACGACAGGGCCGGGCAGCCCCAGCATTTT
CASSHDRAGQPQHF
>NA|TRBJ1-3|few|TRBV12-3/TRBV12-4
TGTGCCTGCAAAGGGGATTCCTCTGGAAACACCATATATTTT
CACKGDSSGNTIYF
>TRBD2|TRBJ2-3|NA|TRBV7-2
TGTGCCAGCAGCCCAGGACTAGCGGGGGTCACGCAGTATTTT
CASSPGLAGVTQYF
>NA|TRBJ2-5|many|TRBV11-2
TGTGCCAGCAGCTTTTCCGGGCAAGAGACCCAGTACTTC
CASSFSGQETQYF
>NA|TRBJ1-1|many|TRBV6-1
TGTGCCAGCACTCTGAACACTGAAGCTTTCTTT
CASTLNTEAFF
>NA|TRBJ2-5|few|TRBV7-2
TGTGCCAGCAGCCAGATGCGTGACAAAGAGACCCAGTACTTC
CASSQMRDKETQYF
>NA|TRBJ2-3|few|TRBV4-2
TGTGCCAGCAGCCAAGATCGTGTGGCCTCAGATACGCAGTATTTT
CASSQDRVASDTQYF
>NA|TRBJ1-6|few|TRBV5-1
TGCGCCAGCAGCCTCGGGGGCACAGGGAATTCACCCCTCCACTTT
CASSLGGTGNSPLHF
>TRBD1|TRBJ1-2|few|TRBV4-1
TGCGCCAGCAGCCAAGATGGCTCAGGGGGCAATGGCTACACCTTC
CASSQDGSGGNGYTF
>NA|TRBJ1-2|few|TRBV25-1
TGTGCCAGCACTCAAACAGGGCCTGGCGGCTACACCTTC
CASTQTGPGGYTF
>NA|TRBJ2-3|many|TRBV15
TGTGCCACCAGCAGAGAGTCAGCAGGGAGAGATACGCAGTATTTT
CATSRESAGRDTQYF
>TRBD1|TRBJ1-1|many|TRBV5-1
TGCGCCAGCAGCAACACGACAGGGGGAGGTACTGAAGCTTTCTTT
CASSNTTGGGTEAFF
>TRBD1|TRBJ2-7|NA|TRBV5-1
TGCGCCAGTCAACGGACAGGGGGCTCCTACGAGCAGTACTTC
CASQRTGGSYEQYF